This T cell receptor (beta chain) was found in a study of T cell responses to AZD1222 COVID-19 vaccine. On this clone: Its antigen is not known.

The table came from immunoSEQ multiplex PCR; TCRdb's copy has only in-frame clones and leaves some out. The table includes about 140,000 clones, approximately 92% detected once. The study's findings and limits: Repertoires were collected only later (after the peak T cell response had occurred). When two AZD1222 doses had been given, Spike-specific TCR breadth and depth rose.

The V gene end was trimmed by 1 base and the J gene end by 3 bases; junction bases not matched to a gene: 8. CDR3 length equals 17 residues. Germline CDR1 reads MGHRA; CDR2 reads YSYEKL. The sequence was collected from an adult in good health. The rearrangement joins TRBV4-1 to TRBJ1-4; 7 nucleotides line up with TRBD1. The sequences come from peripheral blood, collected on day 0 of AZD1222 vaccination. The CDR3, as DNA: TGCGCCAGCAGCCAAGTAGGGGGCGCGATGCCTAATGAAAAACTGTTTTTT. Translating it yields CASSQVGGAMPNEKLFF.